The clone carrying this TCR beta chain appeared a few times. The antigen remains undetermined. The data originate from a study of cytomegalovirus exposure and HLA in healthy donors. Study-wide results and limits: Many donors carried some public TCRs, although rarity characterized most TCR sequences. In a later analysis, TCR beta V- and J-gene trimming showed a link to a missense DCLRE1C variant.

V shed 7 bases, J shed 4 bases, and the junction held 2 bases outside the gene matches. This CDR3 contains 12 residues. CDR1 is MNHNY, CDR2 SVGAGI, per germline (reference sequence). The primer mix had 60 Vbeta and 13 Jbeta primers. Method: immunoSEQ multiplex PCR; TCRdb's copy keeps in-frame clones and lacks some. Counted here are a few hundred thousand clones, about three quarters occurring once; the ten biggest clones make up around 2%. The sequenced sample was PBMCs. This receptor was obtained from a man younger than 35 in good health and CMV-seronegative. This chain joins TRBV6-6 and TRBJ1-2; 8 nucleotides match TRBD1. For the CDR3, the DNA is TGTGCCAGCACCGGGACAGGCTATGGCTACACCTTC. The encoded protein is CASTGTGYGYTF.